This T cell receptor beta chain was recovered during a study of tissue T cells after allogeneic stem cell transplantation (dated by TCRdb to the early 2020s). Regarding the research as a whole: Using research autopsies of patients with and without GVHD, plus mouse models of GVHD, the study profiled TCR beta repertoires across many tissues. The human arm was a prospective observational study without blinding or randomization.

The library was prepared using the immunoSEQ multiplex PCR assay. Adaptive Biotechnologies performed TCRbeta CDR3 sequencing at survey depth and reported CDR3 sequences, V/J genes, productive frequency, and template counts. Amplification of TCR beta CDR3 regions was performed from genomic DNA rather than from RNA. The authors' pipeline ran thus. Jensen-Shannon divergence was used to quantify pairwise repertoire overlap between tissues, with a value of 1 meaning complete divergence and a value of 0 meaning identical repertoires. Based on pairwise JSD values, tissues were grouped by single-linkage agglomerative hierarchical clustering, and the results were shown as dendrograms. All patient samples were analyzed with GLIPH2 using simulation_depth 1000, kmer_min_depth 3 and cdr3_length_cutoff 8, and only groups containing more than two unique CDR3s were kept. A standardized tissue-overlap score extrapolated Jaccard GLIPH-group overlap across patients to a standard repertoire size of 1000 clones. Linear mixed-effect models, with tissue as a fixed effect and individual as a random effect, were used to test how diversity related to clinical or experimental variables. TCRdb limited this immuneACCESS table to in-frame rearrangements with V and J called. A share of clones is missing; checked studies link under half to unresolved V genes, and the rest is unexplained. V and J calls and clone size come straight from that table; D and trimming were deduced from the DNA. The sample contains 4,300 or so clones, approximately 30% of them found a single time. The ten largest clones add up to approximately 10% of the sample.

Points on this clone: No antigen is known for it. The receptor originates from a mouse, and its gene names and germline sequences are accordingly murine. The CDR3 is cut off 1 residue early in the read; its end comes from the germline J gene.

Study-level results and caveats: The study did not determine which tissue TCRs were alloreactive or antigen-specific, and some clones might have been persisting host cells. Within patients, how anatomically similar tissues were was a major factor shaping TCR repertoire composition, regardless of disease or transplant status. Sampling depth was acknowledged as a limitation, and the patient cohort was both small and clinically heterogeneous. Only a few T cell clones appeared in more than one patient, yet motif-based clustering showed tissue-specific repertoire signatures that were shared between patients. Blood and spleen T cells captured only a limited portion of the TCR repertoire detected in tissues, in both patients and mice.

The time point label, as the study defines it: mouse harvest day 14 after allogeneic transplant. Each mouse graft, delivered by tail vein injection, combined 10^6 splenic CD5+ T cells with 10^7 T-cell-depleted bone marrow cells. To model GVHD in mice, a major MHC-mismatch B6 (H2b) into BALB/c (H2d) model was used, and tissues were profiled at day 7 or 14. On day 7 or 14 post-transplant, mouse tissues and retro-orbital blood were harvested with separate sterile tools for each animal, and livers were flushed beforehand. Before genomic DNA isolation with the DNeasy Blood & Tissue Kit, mouse tissues were minced with razor blades in buffered saline. The CDR1 and CDR2 encoded by the germline V gene are SGHSA and FRNQAP. A distance of 10 bases separates the germline ends of V and J, which lose 1 base and 4 bases respectively. The CDR3 runs 15 residues from the cysteine to the phenylalanine. The DNA has 42 bases, all within the CDR3, and is read from base 1.

This receptor was identified in a female BALB/c mouse given C57BL/6 T cells with graft-versus-host disease after an allogeneic hematopoietic cell transplant. The chain is made from TRBV16 and TRBJ1-4; the D gene is perhaps TRBD1, on 6 matching bases. Sequences were obtained from skin. The CDR3 corresponds to CASSLGGQINERLFF. The DNA read from the CDR3 is TGTGCAAGCAGCTTAGGGGGACAAATCAACGAAAGATTATTT.